A single sample is the source of the 24 T cell receptor beta chains below, sequenced in a study of blood T cell repertoires in COVID-19. Assay used: immunoSEQ multiplex PCR; TCRdb lists only in-frame clones, some missing. The data contain 120,000 or so clones, approximately 85% of them singletons. What was sequenced was peripheral blood. The receptors originated from an elderly woman with acute or convalescent COVID-19.

The CDR3 loop reads CASAPTAAGNQPQHF. CDR3 sequence (DNA): TGTGCCAGCGCCCCGACGGCGGCAGGCAATCAGCCCCAGCATTTT. The chain employs TRBV9 and TRBJ1-5; no definite D call. V lost 7 bases to trimming and J lost 2 bases, with 16 bases between them. This CDR3 comprises 15 residues. CDR1 is SGDLS and CDR2 is YYNGEE in the germline V gene.

In its sample, this clone was seen once. The chain combines TRBV6-1 with TRBJ1-1; no definite D call. This CDR3 contains 13 residues. V was pared by 2 bases and J by 1 base, with 5 bases between. Germline CDR1 reads MNHNS; CDR2 reads SASEGT. CDR3 DNA sequence: TGTGCCAGCAGTGAACACAGGAACACTGAAGCTTTCTTT. It codes for CASSEHRNTEAFF.

About this clone: Other nucleotide sequences in the sample specify the same CDR3. The chain uses TRBV6-5 and TRBJ1-2; a weak D match, TRBD1 (6 bases). V dropped 6 bases and J dropped 4 bases, with 9 bases sitting between them. Germline V CDR1 and CDR2: MNHEY, SVGAGI. CDR3 size: 12 residues. As DNA, the CDR3 is TGTGCCAGCAGGAGGGGGGGCTATGGCTACACCTTC. It specifies CASRRGGYGYTF.

This clone occurred once. The genes are TRBV27 and TRBJ2-6; maybe TRBD1 (6 bases). The germline V gene has CDR1 MNHEY and CDR2 SMNVEV (reference sequence). The germline V and J ends were trimmed by 4 bases and 0 bases, with 7 bases remaining between them. The CDR3 runs to 15 residues. The CDR3 nucleotides are TGTGCCAGCAGTTCACAGGGCTCTGGGGCCAACGTCCTGACTTTC. This codes for CASSSQGSGANVLTF.

This chain uses TRBV12-3 or TRBV12-4 with TRBJ1-3; D call uncertain. This CDR3 comprises 12 residues. Trimming took 3 bases from V and 3 from J, leaving 3 bases between them. CDR3 bases: TGTGCCAGCAGTTTCAGTGGAAACACCATATATTTT. Encoded protein: CASSFSGNTIYF.

The chain has TRBV5-6 and TRBJ1-2, with 9 bases aligning to TRBD1. There are 15 residues in the CDR3. V trimming: 4 bases; J trimming: 4 bases; junction bases outside the gene matches: 8. CDR1 and CDR2 from the germline V gene are SGHDT and YYEEEE. CDR3 sequence reads: CASSDTGQGVYGYTF. Here the CDR3 DNA reads TGTGCCAGCAGCGATACGGGACAGGGTGTCTATGGCTACACCTTC.

The chain joins TRBV18 to TRBJ2-3; 13 nucleotides line up with TRBD2. Germline CDR1 reads KGHSH; CDR2 reads LQKENI. V was clipped by 3 bases and J by 10 bases; unmatched bases: 10. The CDR3 has 16 amino acids. CDR3: CASSPTSGGSVNAQYF. The CDR3 region has the DNA TGTGCCAGCTCACCGACTAGCGGGGGGTCCGTAAACGCGCAGTATTTT.

V usage is TRBV18 and J usage is TRBJ1-1; D remains unclear. CDR1 and CDR2 (germline): KGHSH, LQKENI. Trimming stripped 4 bases from V and 1 base from J, with 10 bases between. The length of the CDR3 is 14 residues. The CDR3 DNA reads TGTGCCAGCTCACGTAGGGAGGAGAACACTGAAGCTTTCTTT. It specifies CASSRREENTEAFF.

The chain carries TRBV29-1 and TRBJ1-1; D not resolved. This CDR3 spans 12 amino acids. Trimming cost V 0 bases and J 2 bases, with 4 bases left between them. Germline loops: CDR1 SQVTM, CDR2 ANQGSEA. CDR3 protein: CSVEELNTEAFF. CDR3 in DNA: TGCAGCGTTGAAGAACTTAACACTGAAGCTTTCTTT.

V and J are TRBV28 and TRBJ2-7, with D perhaps matching TRBD2 (5 bases). V gave up 5 bases and J gave up 6 bases, with 29 bases separating them. The CDR3 consists of 18 residues. The germline V gene encodes CDR1 MDHEN and CDR2 SYDVKM. The CDR3, as DNA: TGTGCCAGCAGTCCAGGCGGACTGAGGATGGTAACTGTGGGCGAGCAGTACTTC. As protein: CASSPGGLRMVTVGEQYF.

This clone was counted a few times. One junction end disagrees with the germline gene, perhaps due to a read error. This chain connects TRBV3-1 (or the pseudogene TRBV3-2) to TRBJ1-1, with TRBD1 as a possible D gene (5 bases). The germline V gene has CDR1 LGHDT and CDR2 YNNKEL (reference sequence). The CDR3 is 13 amino acids. The CDR3 sequence: CASRHGGGSKSIF. CDR3 in DNA: TGTGCCAGCAGACATGGCGGGGGGTCTAAGTCGATCTTT.

V is TRBV28 and J is TRBJ2-7, with TRBD1 matching 8 bases. J lost 1 base, V lost 5 bases, and 13 bases had no gene match. CDR1 MDHEN and CDR2 SYDVKM come from the germline V gene. CDR3 length equals 17 residues. The CDR3 sequence: CASSPSLGQGASYEQYV. CDR3 DNA sequence: TGTGCCAGCAGTCCGTCTTTAGGACAGGGCGCATCCTACGAGCAGTACGTC.

This clone was detected only a few times. The chain carries TRBV12-2 and TRBJ1-2. TRBV12-2 is reported as a pseudogene. The CDR3 is made up of 14 amino acids. Here the CDR3 DNA reads TGTGCAAGTCGCTTAGCGACGATCGACGGGGGCTACACCTTC. Residues: CASRLATIDGGYTF.

V gene TRBV10-3 combines with J gene TRBJ1-2; the match to TRBD1 covers 9 bases. The CDR3 has 13 amino acids. Germline V gene sequence: CDR1 ENHRY, CDR2 SYGVKD. V trimming: 6 bases; J trimming: 4 bases; junction bases outside the gene matches: 3. CDR3 loop: CAIRSGQGYGYTF. The CDR3 DNA sequence: TGTGCCATCAGATCGGGACAGGGCTATGGCTACACCTTC.

This rearrangement joins TRBV7-3 to TRBJ2-2; D is unresolved. Trimming removed 5 bases at V and 7 bases at J, with 17 bases between. The CDR3 runs 15 residues. Looked up from germline, CDR1 is SGHTA and CDR2 is FQGTGA. The CDR3 DNA sequence: TGTGCCAGCAGCCCCGACGGCCAGGTGGGCGGGGAGCTGTTTTTT. Its translation: CASSPDGQVGGELFF. Together with reference TRBV7-3 and TRBJ2-2, the CDR3 gives the full variable domain: GAGVSQTPSNKVTEKGKYVELRCDPISGHTALYWYRQSLGQGPEFLIYFQGTGAADDSGLPNDRFFAVRPEGSVSTLKIQRTERGDSAVYLCASSPDGQVGGELFFGEGSRLTVL.

The chain links TRBV7-2 to TRBJ1-6; TRBD1 is a possible D gene (6 bases). Germline V gene lookup returns CDR1 SGHTA and CDR2 FQGNSA. V was cut by 4 bases and J by 15 bases, with 13 bases left in between. The CDR3 runs to 12 residues. CDR3 nucleotides: TGTGCCAGCAGCTCACAGGGAGCACTCCTCCACTTT. As protein: CASSSQGALLHF.

The V gene is TRBV6-1, the J gene TRBJ1-5; D is uncertain. CDR3 size: 16 residues. Trimming stripped 2 bases from V and 0 bases from J, with 11 bases between. Germline V gene lookup returns CDR1 MNHNS and CDR2 SASEGT. CDR3 in amino acids: CASSEPAGYSNQPQHF. CDR3 coding DNA: TGTGCCAGCAGTGAACCCGCAGGTTATAGCAATCAGCCCCAGCATTTT.

The rearrangement links TRBV12-3 or TRBV12-4 to TRBJ1-1; D is possibly TRBD1 (5 bases). The length of the CDR3 is 12 residues. V lost 3 bases, J lost 5 bases, and 7 bases lay in between. The CDR3 is CASSFGATEAFF. CDR3 coding DNA: TGTGCCAGCAGTTTTGGGGCAACTGAAGCTTTCTTT.

This chain uses TRBV27 with TRBJ1-1; D possibly corresponds to TRBD1 (6 bases). Germline-derived CDR1 and CDR2 are MNHEY and SMNVEV (reference sequence). The CDR3 is 13 amino acids. Trimming removed 8 bases from V and 0 bases from J, with 10 bases in between. The CDR3 protein is CASGYRVNTEAFF. DNA of the CDR3: TGTGCCAGCGGTTACAGGGTGAACACTGAAGCTTTCTTT.

The chain recombines TRBV19 with TRBJ1-5; D may be TRBD1 (6 bases). Germline V gene sequence: CDR1 LNHDA, CDR2 SQIVND (reference sequence). With 1 base removed from V and 4 bases from J, the gap between germline ends came to 11 bases. The CDR3 loop spans 15 amino acids. The CDR3 DNA follows: TGTGCCAGTAGTATAGGGGCAGGGGCAAATCAGCCCCAGCATTTT. This gives the protein CASSIGAGANQPQHF. Full variable domain (rest looked up from reference TRBV19 and TRBJ1-5): DGGITQSPKYLFRKEGQNVTLSCEQNLNHDAMYWYRQDPGQGLRLIYYSQIVNDFQKGDIAEGYSVSREKKESFPLTVTSAQKNPTAFYLCASSIGAGANQPQHFGDGTRLSIL.

The chain links TRBV4-2 to TRBJ2-1, with 7 bases fitting TRBD2. Germline V CDR1 and CDR2: LGHNA, YNFKEQ. With 2 bases clipped from V and 2 bases from J, the junction kept 6 bases outside the gene matches. This CDR3 has 16 amino acids. CDR3 sequence reads: CASSQSLADTYNEQFF. CDR3 DNA sequence: TGTGCCAGCAGCCAAAGCCTAGCGGATACCTACAATGAGCAGTTCTTC.

V is TRBV6-5 and J is TRBJ1-1; TRBD1 is a possible D gene (6 bases). The V and J ends lost 6 bases and 5 bases respectively, with 13 bases between them. The CDR3 totals 13 residues. Germline V lookup: CDR1 MNHEY, CDR2 SVGAGI. In DNA form, the CDR3 reads TGTGCCAGCAGGACAGGATGGGTTACTGAAGCTTTCTTT. Translating it yields CASRTGWVTEAFF.

In regard to this clone: The DNA is omitted, as the CDR3 cannot be located on it reliably, and the CDR3 follows TCRdb's listing. This chain links TRBV6-2 or TRBV6-3 with TRBJ2-3; no DNA check was done on the table's D call, TRBD2. With termini counted, the CDR3 has 16 amino acids. Per germline, CDR1 MNHEY and CDR2 SVGEGT. This CDR3 is CASSFGSGGSTDTQYF.

This chain links TRBV7-3 with TRBJ2-1; tentatively, D is TRBD1 (6 bases). Germline CDR1 and CDR2: SGHTA and FQGTGA. The CDR3 runs to 15 residues. The germline V and J ends were trimmed by 5 bases and 1 base, with 12 bases remaining between them. DNA of the CDR3: TGTGCCAGCAGCCCCCGGGACACTTCCTACAATGAGCAGTTCTTC. It specifies CASSPRDTSYNEQFF.